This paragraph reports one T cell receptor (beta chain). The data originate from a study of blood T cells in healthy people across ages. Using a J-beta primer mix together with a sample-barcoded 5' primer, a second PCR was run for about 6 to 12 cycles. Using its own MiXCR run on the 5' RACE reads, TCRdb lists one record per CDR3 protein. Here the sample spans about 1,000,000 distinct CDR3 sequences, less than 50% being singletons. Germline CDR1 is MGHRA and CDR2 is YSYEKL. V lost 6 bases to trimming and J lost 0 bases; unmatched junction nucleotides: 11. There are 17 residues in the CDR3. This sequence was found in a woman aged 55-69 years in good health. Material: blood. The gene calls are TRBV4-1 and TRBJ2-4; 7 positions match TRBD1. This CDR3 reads CASRPAGQEIAKNIQYF. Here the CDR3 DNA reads TGCGCCAGCAGACCAGCCGGACAGGAGATAGCCAAAAACATTCAGTACTTC.